The rows below give T cell receptor beta chains drawn from one sample of a study of Graves' ophthalmopathy and Graves' hyperthyroidism. TCRdb passed the multiplex PCR reads through MiXCR, listing each CDR3 protein once. There are about 640,000 distinct CDR3 sequences in the sample; 35% to 50% occur only once, and roughly 3.5% lies in the top ten. Sequenced: peripheral blood. The receptors stem from an adult man with Graves' ophthalmopathy. Both conserved end residues are part of each CDR3. A D gene is named only where the DNA matches it firmly. Expanded clones get a size class; other rows say once, few or many, or leave the size out.

J | V | D | size | CDR3 | DNA
TRBJ1-4 | TRBV15 | . | . | CATSSLVGGHEKLFF | TGTGCCACCAGCAGCTTAGTCGGGGGGCATGAAAAACTGTTTTTT
TRBJ2-2 | TRBV9 | . | few | CASSLGPGTNAGELFF | TGTGCCAGCAGCCTAGGCCCGGGAACAAACGCAGGGGAGCTGTTTTTT
TRBJ1-6 | TRBV11-2 | . | . | CASSPGPGGQLSPLHF | TGTGCCAGCAGCCCAGGACCGGGAGGGCAATTATCACCCCTCCACTTT
TRBJ2-1 | TRBV29-1 | . | . | CSVEFGLGNEQFF | TGCAGCGTTGAGTTCGGGTTAGGCAATGAGCAGTTCTTC
TRBJ2-2 | TRBV20-1 | TRBD2 | few | CSARALAVLNTGELFF | TGCAGTGCTAGAGCCCTAGCGGTTTTGAACACCGGGGAGCTGTTTTTT
TRBJ2-2 | TRBV6-5 | TRBD1 | few | CASSFRQGAKTGELFF | TGTGCCAGCAGTTTTCGGCAGGGGGCGAAGACCGGGGAGCTGTTTTTT
TRBJ2-5 | TRBV7-9 | . | few | CASSLTFFAEPKETQYF | TGTGCCAGCAGCTTAACATTTTTCGCGGAGCCTAAGGAGACCCAGTACTTC
TRBJ1-6 | TRBV9 | . | many | CASSPQGGSLNSPLHF | TGTGCCAGCAGCCCTCAGGGAGGCAGCCTGAATTCACCCCTCCACTTT
TRBJ2-7 | TRBV29-1 | . | many | CSVGKGVNEQYF | TGCAGCGTTGGAAAGGGCGTCAACGAGCAGTACTTC
TRBJ2-7 | TRBV2 | . | . | CASSPGSRTSYEQYF | TGTGCCAGCAGCCCGGGGAGCAGGACCTCCTACGAGCAGTACTTC
TRBJ2-7 | TRBV12-3/TRBV12-4 | . | . | CASSFEGSLEEQYF | TGTGCCAGCAGTTTCGAGGGGAGTTTAGAGGAGCAGTACTTC
TRBJ1-6 | TRBV9 | TRBD1 | once | CASSQDQGAIRSPLHF | TGTGCCAGCAGCCAAGACCAGGGGGCGATACGTTCACCCCTCCACTTT
TRBJ1-3 | TRBV7-9 | TRBD1 | . | CASRGMRGPGNTIYF | TGCGCCAGCAGGGGGATGAGGGGCCCTGGAAACACCATATATTTT
TRBJ2-7 | TRBV11-2 | TRBD1 | . | CASSLEGTGYEQYF | TGTGCCAGCAGCTTAGAAGGGACAGGGTACGAGCAGTACTTC
TRBJ1-2 | TRBV24-1 | . | many | CATSDLRQNYGYTF | TGTGCCACCAGTGATTTACGGCAAAACTATGGCTACACCTTC
TRBJ1-1 | TRBV20-1 | . | few | CSARVGGVRTEAFF | TGCAGTGCCCGAGTCGGGGGTGTGAGGACTGAAGCTTTCTTT
TRBJ2-7 | TRBV29-1 | . | many | CSVEVESSYEQYF | TGCAGCGTTGAAGTCGAGAGCTCCTACGAGCAGTACTTC
TRBJ1-2 | TRBV19 | . | few | CASSIDLSRGDGYTF | TGTGCCAGTAGTATAGATCTGAGCAGGGGAGATGGCTACACCTTC
TRBJ1-1 | TRBV5-1 | . | . | CASSQDARGGTEAFF | TGCGCCAGCAGCCAAGACGCACGGGGGGGCACTGAAGCTTTCTTT
TRBJ1-4 | TRBV20-1 | . | . | CSARDRFEPRPGNEKLFF | TGCAGTGCTAGAGATCGGTTTGAACCGAGGCCCGGCAATGAAAAACTGTTTTTT
TRBJ2-7 | TRBV7-2 | . | many | CASSFQAGGNYEQYF | TGTGCCAGCAGCTTTCAGGCAGGGGGGAACTACGAGCAGTACTTC
TRBJ1-1 | TRBV11-2 | TRBD1 | many | CASSSHRGRDTEAFF | TGTGCCAGCAGCTCTCACAGGGGGCGAGACACTGAAGCTTTCTTT